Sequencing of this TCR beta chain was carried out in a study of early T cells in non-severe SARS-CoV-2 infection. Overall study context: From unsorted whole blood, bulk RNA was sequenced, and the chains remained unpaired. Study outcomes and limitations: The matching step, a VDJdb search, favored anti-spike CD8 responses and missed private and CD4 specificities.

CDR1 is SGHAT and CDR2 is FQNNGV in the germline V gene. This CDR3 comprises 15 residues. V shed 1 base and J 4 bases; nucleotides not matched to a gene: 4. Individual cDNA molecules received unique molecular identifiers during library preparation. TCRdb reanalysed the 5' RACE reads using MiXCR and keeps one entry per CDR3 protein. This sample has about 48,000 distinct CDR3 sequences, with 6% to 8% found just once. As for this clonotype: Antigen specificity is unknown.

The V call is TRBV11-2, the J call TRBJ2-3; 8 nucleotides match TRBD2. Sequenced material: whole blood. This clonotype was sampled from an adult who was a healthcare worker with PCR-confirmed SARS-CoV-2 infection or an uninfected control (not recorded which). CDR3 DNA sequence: TGTGCCAGCAGCTTAGTCGGGGGGGCCCCAGATACGCAGTATTTT. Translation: CASSLVGGAPDTQYF. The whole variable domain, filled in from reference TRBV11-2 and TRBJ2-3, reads EAGVAQSPRYKIIEKRQSVAFWCNPISGHATLYWYQQILGQGPKLLIQFQNNGVVDDSQLPKDRFSAERLKGVDSTLKIQPAKLEDSAVYLCASSLVGGAPDTQYFGPGTRLTVL.